Below, one T cell receptor beta chain is given with its context. What it binds is unknown. The junction shows a germline mismatch at one end, possibly a read error. Hyperthyroidism had been newly diagnosed in patients aged 18 to 65, and its duration was under 2 months. Out of 8.5 to 10 ml of fresh peripheral blood came the PBMCs. The record originates from a study of T cells in Graves' hyperthyroidism and ophthalmopathy. Study observations and caveats: The model's output predicted ophthalmopathy at a median of 6.5 months prior to onset.

Researchers took RNA transcripts and amplified the TCR beta CDR3 regions from them. In the first-round RT-PCR of the TCR CDR3, the HTBI primer set was used. TCRdb recomputed calls from the multiplex PCR reads with MiXCR, one row per CDR3 protein. The profile shows under 400,000 distinct CDR3 sequences, roughly 17% of them singletons. The CDR3 length is 13 residues. Looked up from germline, CDR1 is MNHEY and CDR2 is SVGEGT. The chain carries TRBV6-2 or TRBV6-3 and TRBJ2-4, with a tentative D call TRBD1 (5 bases). This clonotype was obtained from a man aged 25 to 45 with Graves' hyperthyroidism. Sequences were obtained from blood. DNA of the CDR3: TGTGCCAGCGGGGCCTTAGCCAAAAACGTTCAGTACTTC. It yields the protein CASGALAKNVQYF.